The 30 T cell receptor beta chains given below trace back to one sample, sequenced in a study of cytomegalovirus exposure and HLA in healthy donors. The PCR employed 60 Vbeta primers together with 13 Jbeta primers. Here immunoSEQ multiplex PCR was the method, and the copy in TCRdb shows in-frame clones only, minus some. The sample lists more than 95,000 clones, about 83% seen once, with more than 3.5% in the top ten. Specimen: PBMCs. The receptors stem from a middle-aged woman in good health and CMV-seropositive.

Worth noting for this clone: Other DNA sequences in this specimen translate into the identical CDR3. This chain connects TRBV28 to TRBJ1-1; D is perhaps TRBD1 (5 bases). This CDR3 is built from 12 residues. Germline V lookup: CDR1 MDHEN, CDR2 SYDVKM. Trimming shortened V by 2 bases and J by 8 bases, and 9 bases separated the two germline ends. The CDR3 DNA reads TGTGCCAGCAGTTTACTAGGGGCCGAAGCTTTCTTT. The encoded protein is CASSLLGAEAFF.

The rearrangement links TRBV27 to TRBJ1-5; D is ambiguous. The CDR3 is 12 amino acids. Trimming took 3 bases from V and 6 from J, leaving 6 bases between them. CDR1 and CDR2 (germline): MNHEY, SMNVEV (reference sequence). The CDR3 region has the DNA TGTGCCAGCAGTTTCCCGGGTCAGCCCCAGCATTTT. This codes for CASSFPGQPQHF.

The CDR3 loop reads CASRGLAGGTDTQYF. The CDR3 bases are TGTGCCAGCAGGGGACTAGCGGGTGGGACAGATACGCAGTATTTT. The chain carries TRBV2 and TRBJ2-3, with 12 bases that match TRBD2. Trimming cost V 6 bases and J 3 bases; bases outside gene matches: 4. This CDR3 has 15 residues. Germline-derived CDR1 and CDR2 are SNHLY and FYNNEI.

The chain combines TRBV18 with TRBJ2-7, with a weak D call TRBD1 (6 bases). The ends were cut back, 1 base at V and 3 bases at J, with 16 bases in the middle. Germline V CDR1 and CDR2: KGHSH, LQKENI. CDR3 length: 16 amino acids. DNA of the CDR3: TGTGCCAGCTCACCACGACTCAACCGGGACAACTACGAGCAGTACTTC. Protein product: CASSPRLNRDNYEQYF.

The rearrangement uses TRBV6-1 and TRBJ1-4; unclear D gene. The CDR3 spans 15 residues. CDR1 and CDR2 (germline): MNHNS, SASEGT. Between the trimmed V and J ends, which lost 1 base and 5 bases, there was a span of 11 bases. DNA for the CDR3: TGTGCCAGCAGTGAAGAAATGGGCGGGAATGAAAAACTGTTTTTT. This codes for CASSEEMGGNEKLFF.

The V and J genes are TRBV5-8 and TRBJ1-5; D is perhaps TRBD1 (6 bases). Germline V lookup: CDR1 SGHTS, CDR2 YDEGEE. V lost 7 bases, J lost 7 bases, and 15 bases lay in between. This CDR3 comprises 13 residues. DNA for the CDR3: TGTGCCAGCCCCTCATCAAGGGGGCAGCCCCAGCATTTT. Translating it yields CASPSSRGQPQHF.

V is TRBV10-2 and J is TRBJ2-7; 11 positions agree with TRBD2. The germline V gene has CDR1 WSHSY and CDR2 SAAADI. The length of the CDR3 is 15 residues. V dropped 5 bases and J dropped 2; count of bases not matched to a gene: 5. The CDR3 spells CASSWSGLAAYEQYF. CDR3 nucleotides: TGCGCCAGCAGTTGGTCGGGACTAGCGGCCTACGAGCAGTACTTC.

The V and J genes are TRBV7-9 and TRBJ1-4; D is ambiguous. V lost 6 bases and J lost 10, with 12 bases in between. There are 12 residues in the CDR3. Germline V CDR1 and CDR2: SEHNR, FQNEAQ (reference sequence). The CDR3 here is CASRVDRGKLFF. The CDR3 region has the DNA TGTGCCAGCAGGGTGGATCGGGGAAAACTGTTTTTT.

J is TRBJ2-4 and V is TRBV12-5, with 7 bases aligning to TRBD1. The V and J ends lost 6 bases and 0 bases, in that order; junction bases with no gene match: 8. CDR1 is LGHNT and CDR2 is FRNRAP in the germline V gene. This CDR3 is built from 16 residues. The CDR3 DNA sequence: TGTGCTAGTGGGGGAAGGGACAGTCTAGCCAAAAACATTCAGTACTTC. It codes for CASGGRDSLAKNIQYF.

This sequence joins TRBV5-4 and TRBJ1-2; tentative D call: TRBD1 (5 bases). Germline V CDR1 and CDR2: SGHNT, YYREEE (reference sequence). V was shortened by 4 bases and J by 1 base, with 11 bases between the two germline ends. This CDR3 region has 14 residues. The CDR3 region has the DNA TGTGCCAGCAGCCAAAGACAGTTTAACTATGGCTACACCTTC. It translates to CASSQRQFNYGYTF.

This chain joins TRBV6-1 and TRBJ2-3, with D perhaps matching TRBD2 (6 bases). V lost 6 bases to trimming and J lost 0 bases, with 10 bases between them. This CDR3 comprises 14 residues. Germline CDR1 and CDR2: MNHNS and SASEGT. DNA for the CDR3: TGTGCCAGCAGGGTTAGCGGTAGCACAGATACGCAGTATTTT. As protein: CASRVSGSTDTQYF.

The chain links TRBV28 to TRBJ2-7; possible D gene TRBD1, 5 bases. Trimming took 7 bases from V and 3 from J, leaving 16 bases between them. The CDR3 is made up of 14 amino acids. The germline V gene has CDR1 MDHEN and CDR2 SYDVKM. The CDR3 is CASTSGQAFYEQYF. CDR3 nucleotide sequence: TGTGCCAGCACCTCAGGACAAGCCTTCTACGAGCAGTACTTC.

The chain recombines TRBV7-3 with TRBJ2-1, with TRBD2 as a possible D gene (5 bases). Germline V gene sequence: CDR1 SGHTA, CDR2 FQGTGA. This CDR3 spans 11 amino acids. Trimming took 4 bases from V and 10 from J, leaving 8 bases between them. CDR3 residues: CASSSGGEQFF. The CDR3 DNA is TGTGCCAGCAGCTCAGGCGGGGAGCAGTTCTTC.

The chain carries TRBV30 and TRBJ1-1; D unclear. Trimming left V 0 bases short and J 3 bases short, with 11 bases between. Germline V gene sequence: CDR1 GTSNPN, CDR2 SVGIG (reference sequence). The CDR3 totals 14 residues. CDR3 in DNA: TGTGCCTGGAGTGTACTGGGTCGGGACACTGAAGCTTTCTTT. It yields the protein CAWSVLGRDTEAFF.

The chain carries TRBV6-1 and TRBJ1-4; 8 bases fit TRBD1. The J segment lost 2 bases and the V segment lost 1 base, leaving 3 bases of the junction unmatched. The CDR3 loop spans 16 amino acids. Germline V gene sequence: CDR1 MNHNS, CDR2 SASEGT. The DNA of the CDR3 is TGTGCCAGCAGTGAAGGCGACAGGGGTACTAATGAAAAACTGTTTTTT. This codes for CASSEGDRGTNEKLFF.

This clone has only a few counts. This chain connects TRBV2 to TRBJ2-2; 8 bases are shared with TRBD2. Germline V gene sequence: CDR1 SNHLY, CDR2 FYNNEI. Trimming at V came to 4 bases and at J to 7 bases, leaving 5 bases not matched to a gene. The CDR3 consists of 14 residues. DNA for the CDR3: TGTGCCAGCAGTGCCGGAGCGGGAGTCGGGGAGCTGTTTTTT. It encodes CASSAGAGVGELFF.

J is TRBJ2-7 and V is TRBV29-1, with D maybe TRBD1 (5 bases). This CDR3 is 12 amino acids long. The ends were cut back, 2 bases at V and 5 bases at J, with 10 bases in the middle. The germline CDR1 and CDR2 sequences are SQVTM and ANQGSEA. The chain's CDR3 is CSVEQGQNEQYF. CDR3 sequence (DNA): TGCAGCGTTGAACAGGGTCAAAACGAGCAGTACTTC.

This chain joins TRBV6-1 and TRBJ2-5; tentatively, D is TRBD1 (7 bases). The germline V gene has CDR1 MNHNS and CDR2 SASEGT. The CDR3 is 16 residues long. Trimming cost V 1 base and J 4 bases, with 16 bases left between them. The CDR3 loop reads CASSEGPGGRGETQYF. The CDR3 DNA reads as TGTGCCAGCAGTGAAGGGCCAGGGGGGCGGGGAGAGACCCAGTACTTC.

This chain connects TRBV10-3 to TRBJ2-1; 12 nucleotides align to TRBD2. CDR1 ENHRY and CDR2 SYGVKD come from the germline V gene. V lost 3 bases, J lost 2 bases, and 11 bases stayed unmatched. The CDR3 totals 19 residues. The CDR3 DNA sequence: TGTGCCATCAGTGACTCTAGCGGGGGGGGAAGATCTGCCTACAATGAGCAGTTCTTC. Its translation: CAISDSSGGGRSAYNEQFF.

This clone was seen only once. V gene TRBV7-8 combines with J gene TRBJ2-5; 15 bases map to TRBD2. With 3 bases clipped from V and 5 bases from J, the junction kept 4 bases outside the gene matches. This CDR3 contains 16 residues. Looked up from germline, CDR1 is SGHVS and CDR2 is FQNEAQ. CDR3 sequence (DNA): TGTGCCAGCAGCTTGGGACTAGCGGGAGGAGGGGAGACCCAGTACTTC. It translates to CASSLGLAGGGETQYF.

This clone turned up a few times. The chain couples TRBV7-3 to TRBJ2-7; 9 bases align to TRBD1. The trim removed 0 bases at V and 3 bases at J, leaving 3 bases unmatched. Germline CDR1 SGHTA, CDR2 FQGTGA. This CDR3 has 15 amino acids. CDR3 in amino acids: CASSLTGTGNYEQYF. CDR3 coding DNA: TGTGCCAGCAGCTTAACGGGGACAGGGAACTACGAGCAGTACTTC.

CDR3 amino acids: CASSPSKFRTGPNYGYTF. DNA for the CDR3: TGTGCCAGCAGTCCCTCGAAGTTCAGGACAGGGCCAAACTATGGCTACACCTTC. The chain links TRBV27 to TRBJ1-2, with 8 bases fitting TRBD1. The CDR3 sequence is 18 residues long. CDR1 MNHEY and CDR2 SMNVEV come from the germline V gene (reference sequence). V gave up 5 bases and J gave up 2 bases; unmatched junction bases: 16.

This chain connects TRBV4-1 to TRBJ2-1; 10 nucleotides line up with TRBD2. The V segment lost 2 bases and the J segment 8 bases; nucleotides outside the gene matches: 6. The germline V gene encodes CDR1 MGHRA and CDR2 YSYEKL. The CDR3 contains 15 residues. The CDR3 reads CASSQPAGGVHEQFF. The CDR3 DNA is TGCGCCAGCAGCCAACCAGCGGGAGGGGTTCATGAGCAGTTCTTC.

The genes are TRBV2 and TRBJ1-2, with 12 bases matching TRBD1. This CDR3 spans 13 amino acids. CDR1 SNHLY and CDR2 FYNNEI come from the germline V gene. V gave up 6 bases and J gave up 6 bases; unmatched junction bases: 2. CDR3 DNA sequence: TGTGCCAGCAGAGGGACAGGGGGCAATGGCTACACCTTC. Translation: CASRGTGGNGYTF.

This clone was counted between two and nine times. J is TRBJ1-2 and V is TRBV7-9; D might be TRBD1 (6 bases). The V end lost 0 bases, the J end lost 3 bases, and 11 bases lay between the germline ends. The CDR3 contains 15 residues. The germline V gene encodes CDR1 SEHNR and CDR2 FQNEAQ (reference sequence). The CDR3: CASSLARGIDYGYTF. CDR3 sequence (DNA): TGTGCCAGCAGCTTAGCCAGGGGAATAGACTATGGCTACACCTTC.

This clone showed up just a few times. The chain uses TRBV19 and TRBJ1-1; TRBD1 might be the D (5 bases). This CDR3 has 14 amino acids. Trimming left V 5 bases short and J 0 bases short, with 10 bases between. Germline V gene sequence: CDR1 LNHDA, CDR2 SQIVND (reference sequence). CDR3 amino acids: CASSLRGMNTEAFF. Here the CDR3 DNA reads TGTGCCAGTAGTCTTAGGGGAATGAACACTGAAGCTTTCTTT.

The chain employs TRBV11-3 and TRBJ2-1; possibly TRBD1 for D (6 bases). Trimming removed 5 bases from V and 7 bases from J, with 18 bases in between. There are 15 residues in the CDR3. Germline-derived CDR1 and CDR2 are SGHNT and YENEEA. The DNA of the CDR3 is TGTGCCAGCAGCCTCAGGGGTGGGGATCGGAATGAGCAGTTCTTC. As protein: CASSLRGGDRNEQFF.

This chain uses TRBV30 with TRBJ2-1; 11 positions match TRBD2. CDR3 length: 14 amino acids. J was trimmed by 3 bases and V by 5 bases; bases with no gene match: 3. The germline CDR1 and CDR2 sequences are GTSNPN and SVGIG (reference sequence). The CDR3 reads CAWATSGSYNEQFF. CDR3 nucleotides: TGTGCCTGGGCCACTAGCGGGAGCTACAATGAGCAGTTCTTC. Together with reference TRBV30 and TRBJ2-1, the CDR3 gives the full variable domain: SQTIHQWPATLVQPVGSPLSLECTVEGTSNPNLYWYRQAAGRGLQLLFYSVGIGQISSEVPQNLSASRPQDRQFILSSKKLLLSDSGFYLCAWATSGSYNEQFFGPGTRLTVL.

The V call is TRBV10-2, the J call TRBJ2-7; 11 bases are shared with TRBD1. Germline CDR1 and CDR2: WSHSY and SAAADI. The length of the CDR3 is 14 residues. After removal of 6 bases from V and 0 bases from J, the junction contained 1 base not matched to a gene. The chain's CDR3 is CASSGTGGSYEQYF. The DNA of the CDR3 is TGCGCCAGCAGCGGGACAGGGGGCTCCTACGAGCAGTACTTC.

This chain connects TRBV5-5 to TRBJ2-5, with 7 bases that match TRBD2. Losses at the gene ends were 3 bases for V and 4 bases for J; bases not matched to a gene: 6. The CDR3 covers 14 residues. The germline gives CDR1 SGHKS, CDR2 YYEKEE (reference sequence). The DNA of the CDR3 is TGTGCCAGCAGCTCAGCGGGGACTGGAGAGACCCAGTACTTC. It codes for CASSSAGTGETQYF.